This T cell receptor (beta chain) was obtained from a study of blood T cell repertoires in COVID-19. Overall study context: PBMCs, B-cell-depleted T cells, or T cells were the source of the cDNA or gDNA that made up the material.

Original analysis: By means of reference gene primer amplification, nucleated cell counts were estimated. Sequencing used immunoSEQ multiplex PCR; TCRdb keeps in-frame clones, though not all of them. The DNA was the basis for D and trimming; V, J and clone size are from that table. The sample has under 300,000 clones; roughly 91% are singletons. Participant age was roughly 18 to 90 years, and participants resided in roughly 25 US areas. What the recovered Cohort 3 donors had was two negative PCRs, clearance, or symptom resolution. There are a few counts of this clone. Germline V gene data show CDR1 as SNHLY and CDR2 as FYNNEI. V lost 7 bases and J lost 5, with 14 bases in between. The CDR3 has 13 residues.

Sequenced material: PBMCs or T cells enriched from blood (not recorded which). This chain links TRBV2 with TRBJ1-1; a possible D gene is TRBD1 (6 bases). The sequence came from a woman aged 60-70 years who had recovered from COVID-19. The CDR3 region has the DNA TGTGCCAGCACCATAACAGGGACAACTGAAGCTTTCTTT. It yields the protein CASTITGTTEAFF.